This T cell receptor beta chain was sequenced during a study of control samples from healthy donors and cancer patients. Method: immunoSEQ multiplex PCR; TCRdb's copy keeps in-frame clones and lacks some. Here the sample spans tens of thousands of clones, about 88% being singletons. V lost 6 bases, J lost 1 base, and 11 bases stayed unmatched. The germline gives CDR1 SQVTM, CDR2 ANQGSEA. The CDR3 covers 15 residues. This clonotype was obtained from a woman in her 70s in good health. The chain recombines TRBV29-1 with TRBJ1-1, with 7 bases identical to TRBD1. Sequencing used blood. CDR3 coding DNA: TGCAGCGTGGTATCCTCCGGGACAGCGAACACTGAAGCTTTCTTT. Amino acids: CSVVSSGTANTEAFF.